A selection of T cell receptor beta chains follows, all from one sample in a study of blood T cell repertoires in COVID-19. Generated by immunoSEQ multiplex PCR, the TCRdb table keeps only in-frame clones and is missing some. This sample has 110,000 or so clones, with about 86% found just once. Input material: peripheral blood. Every receptor here comes from a man aged 70-80 years who had recovered from COVID-19. Each CDR3 is given with its conserved first and last residue. The D gene is left open where the match is weak. Size is stated for part of the rows, as once, few or many counts, or as a class when the clone is expanded.

V gene: TRBV19
D gene: -
J gene: TRBJ1-2
clone size: few
CDR3 protein: CASSIDETTLGYTF
CDR3 DNA: TGTGCCAGTAGTATAGACGAGACAACCCTTGGCTACACCTTC

V gene: TRBV7-9
D gene: -
J gene: TRBJ2-3
clone size: -
CDR3 protein: CASSYWTGDTQYF
CDR3 DNA: TGTGCCAGCAGCTACTGGACGGGGGATACGCAGTATTTT

V gene: TRBV28
D gene: -
J gene: TRBJ1-2
clone size: -
CDR3 protein: CASSPGEGMPTLGYTF
CDR3 DNA: TGTGCCAGCAGTCCCGGGGAGGGTATGCCAACCTTGGGGTACACCTTC

V gene: TRBV28
D gene: TRBD1
J gene: TRBJ1-5
clone size: -
CDR3 protein: CASSLATGLGQPQHF
CDR3 DNA: TGTGCCAGCAGTTTAGCGACAGGGTTGGGTCAGCCCCAGCATTTT

V gene: TRBV28
D gene: -
J gene: TRBJ1-1
clone size: -
CDR3 protein: CASSSPATGLNTEAFF
CDR3 DNA: TGTGCCAGCAGTTCCCCGGCCACAGGGTTGAACACTGAAGCTTTCTTT

V gene: TRBV4-1
D gene: TRBD1
J gene: TRBJ2-7
clone size: -
CDR3 protein: CASSHRDRGGEQYF
CDR3 DNA: TGCGCCAGCAGCCACCGGGACAGGGGGGGAGAGCAGTACTTC

V gene: TRBV3-1/TRBV3-2
D gene: TRBD1
J gene: TRBJ2-2
clone size: -
CDR3 protein: CASSPRTGLATGELFF
CDR3 DNA: TGTGCCAGCAGCCCCCGGACAGGGTTGGCAACCGGGGAGCTGTTTTTT

V gene: TRBV5-1
D gene: TRBD1
J gene: TRBJ2-2
clone size: -
CDR3 protein: CASSKGGQDTGELFF
CDR3 DNA: TGCGCCAGCAGCAAAGGGGGCCAGGACACCGGGGAGCTGTTTTTT

V gene: TRBV5-8
D gene: TRBD1
J gene: TRBJ2-5
clone size: few
CDR3 protein: CASSLAGQGAGETQYF
CDR3 DNA: TGTGCCAGCAGCTTGGCGGGGCAGGGGGCGGGAGAGACCCAGTACTTC

V gene: TRBV2
D gene: TRBD2
J gene: TRBJ2-7
clone size: -
CDR3 protein: CASNRRSFREGFPYEQYF
CDR3 DNA: TGTGCCAGCAATCGGCGGTCGTTCAGGGAGGGTTTTCCCTACGAGCAGTACTTC

V gene: TRBV12-3/TRBV12-4
D gene: TRBD1
J gene: TRBJ1-4
clone size: -
CDR3 protein: CASSRDRNEKLFF
CDR3 DNA: TGTGCCAGCAGCCGGGACAGAAATGAAAAACTGTTTTTT

V gene: TRBV24-1
D gene: TRBD1
J gene: TRBJ2-7
clone size: -
CDR3 protein: CATSDGTGRYGEQYF
CDR3 DNA: TGTGCCACCAGTGACGGGACAGGGAGGTATGGCGAGCAGTACTTC

V gene: TRBV6-2/TRBV6-3
D gene: TRBD2
J gene: TRBJ2-1
clone size: -
CDR3 protein: CASSYRPSGSGSYNEQFF
CDR3 DNA: TGTGCCAGCAGTTATCGGCCTAGCGGGAGCGGCTCCTACAATGAGCAGTTCTTC

V gene: TRBV29-1
D gene: -
J gene: TRBJ2-1
clone size: -
CDR3 protein: CSVRVNNEQFF
CDR3 DNA: TGCAGCGTTCGAGTTAACAATGAGCAGTTCTTC

V gene: TRBV6-1
D gene: -
J gene: TRBJ1-6
clone size: -
CDR3 protein: CASSELTANSPLHF
CDR3 DNA: TGTGCCAGCAGTGAACTTACAGCCAATTCACCCCTCCACTTT

V gene: TRBV9
D gene: TRBD2
J gene: TRBJ2-7
clone size: -
CDR3 protein: CASSVGQSTGLAHYEQYF
CDR3 DNA: TGTGCCAGCAGCGTAGGACAGTCAACGGGACTAGCCCACTACGAGCAGTACTTC

V gene: TRBV7-3
D gene: -
J gene: TRBJ1-1
clone size: -
CDR3 protein: CASRPDRNTEAFF
CDR3 DNA: TGTGCCAGCAGGCCAGACAGGAACACTGAAGCTTTCTTT

V gene: TRBV5-1
D gene: -
J gene: TRBJ2-7
clone size: -
CDR3 protein: CASRLAVRSYEQYF
CDR3 DNA: TGCGCCAGCAGGTTAGCGGTCCGCTCCTACGAGCAGTACTTC

V gene: TRBV25-1
D gene: TRBD2
J gene: TRBJ2-3
clone size: -
CDR3 protein: CASSRAGSTDTQYF
CDR3 DNA: TGTGCCAGCAGTAGAGCGGGAAGCACAGATACGCAGTATTTT

V gene: TRBV28
D gene: -
J gene: TRBJ2-2
clone size: -
CDR3 protein: CASSGWTLSVSNTGELFF
CDR3 DNA: TGTGCCAGCAGTGGGTGGACTCTCAGCGTCTCGAACACCGGGGAGCTGTTTTTT

V gene: TRBV4-1
D gene: TRBD1
J gene: TRBJ2-6
clone size: -
CDR3 protein: CASSPGTGGAGANVLTF
CDR3 DNA: TGCGCCAGCAGCCCTGGGACAGGGGGCGCTGGGGCCAACGTCCTGACTTTC

V gene: TRBV3-1/TRBV3-2
D gene: TRBD1
J gene: TRBJ2-7
clone size: -
CDR3 protein: CASSRGTGWYEQYF
CDR3 DNA: TGTGCCAGCAGCCGCGGGACAGGGTGGTACGAGCAGTACTTC

V gene: TRBV4-2
D gene: -
J gene: TRBJ2-3
clone size: -
CDR3 protein: CASSQDPGKPDTQYF
CDR3 DNA: TGTGCCAGCAGCCAAGATCCAGGGAAGCCAGATACGCAGTATTTT

V gene: TRBV3-1/TRBV3-2
D gene: -
J gene: TRBJ1-1
clone size: -
CDR3 protein: CASSQTYSNTEAFF
CDR3 DNA: TGTGCCAGCAGCCAGACTTATTCGAACACTGAAGCTTTCTTT

V gene: TRBV5-1
D gene: -
J gene: TRBJ2-3
clone size: -
CDR3 protein: CASSFQSSREDTQYF
CDR3 DNA: TGCGCCAGCAGCTTTCAGAGTTCCAGGGAAGATACGCAGTATTTT

V gene: TRBV28
D gene: -
J gene: TRBJ1-2
clone size: -
CDR3 protein: CASRPGQIDGYTF
CDR3 DNA: TGTGCCAGCAGGCCTGGGCAGATAGATGGCTACACCTTC

V gene: TRBV7-2
D gene: TRBD2
J gene: TRBJ2-1
clone size: -
CDR3 protein: CASSPPGEGHEQFF
CDR3 DNA: TGTGCCAGCAGCCCCCCGGGGGAGGGGCATGAGCAGTTCTTC

V gene: TRBV9
D gene: -
J gene: TRBJ2-3
clone size: -
CDR3 protein: CASSVGSGEGTDTQYF
CDR3 DNA: TGTGCCAGCAGCGTAGGATCAGGGGAGGGTACAGATACGCAGTATTTT

V gene: TRBV18
D gene: -
J gene: TRBJ1-2
clone size: -
CDR3 protein: CASSQTSRTTGGYTF
CDR3 DNA: TGTGCCAGCTCACAGACATCAAGGACTACGGGGGGCTACACCTTC

V gene: TRBV5-8
D gene: -
J gene: TRBJ1-5
clone size: -
CDR3 protein: CASSQLLSSENQPQHF
CDR3 DNA: TGTGCCAGCAGCCAACTTCTGAGCAGCGAAAATCAGCCCCAGCATTTT

V gene: TRBV9
D gene: TRBD2
J gene: TRBJ2-7
clone size: -
CDR3 protein: CASSEGLAGSYEQYF
CDR3 DNA: TGTGCCAGCAGCGAGGGACTAGCGGGTTCCTACGAGCAGTACTTC

V gene: TRBV7-2
D gene: TRBD1
J gene: TRBJ1-3
clone size: -
CDR3 protein: CASSPRTGSFGNTIYF
CDR3 DNA: TGTGCCAGCAGCCCCCGGACAGGGAGCTTTGGAAACACCATATATTTT

V gene: TRBV5-8
D gene: TRBD2
J gene: TRBJ2-3
clone size: -
CDR3 protein: CASSWGSGSGSDTQYF
CDR3 DNA: TGTGCCAGCAGCTGGGGTAGCGGGAGCGGGTCGGATACGCAGTATTTT

V gene: TRBV5-6
D gene: TRBD2
J gene: TRBJ2-3
clone size: -
CDR3 protein: CASSLRLAGADTQYF
CDR3 DNA: TGTGCCAGCAGCTTGAGGCTAGCGGGGGCAGATACGCAGTATTTT

V gene: TRBV7-6
D gene: TRBD1
J gene: TRBJ2-3
clone size: -
CDR3 protein: CASSHPGQLTDTQYF
CDR3 DNA: TGTGCCAGCAGCCATCCGGGACAGCTCACAGATACGCAGTATTTT

V gene: TRBV6-1
D gene: -
J gene: TRBJ1-5
clone size: -
CDR3 protein: CASSEAGEGQKHF
CDR3 DNA: TGTGCCAGCAGTGAAGCCGGGGAGGGCCAAAAGCATTTT

V gene: TRBV6-1
D gene: TRBD1
J gene: TRBJ1-5
clone size: -
CDR3 protein: CASSEFAGGIGDQPQHF
CDR3 DNA: TGTGCCAGCAGTGAATTCGCAGGGGGAATTGGGGATCAGCCCCAGCATTTT

V gene: TRBV5-1
D gene: TRBD2
J gene: TRBJ2-2
clone size: -
CDR3 protein: CASSDRLAGSTGELFF
CDR3 DNA: TGCGCCAGCAGCGATAGACTAGCGGGGAGCACCGGGGAGCTGTTTTTT

V gene: TRBV2
D gene: TRBD1
J gene: TRBJ1-2
clone size: -
CDR3 protein: CASSRDRSYGYTF
CDR3 DNA: TGTGCCAGCAGTAGGGACAGATCCTATGGCTACACCTTC

V gene: TRBV2
D gene: -
J gene: TRBJ1-1
clone size: -
CDR3 protein: CASSAEGRTEAFF
CDR3 DNA: TGTGCCAGCAGTGCGGAAGGGAGAACTGAAGCTTTCTTT

V gene: TRBV4-3
D gene: TRBD1
J gene: TRBJ1-4
clone size: -
CDR3 protein: CASSQDRVWTGGYEKLFF
CDR3 DNA: TGCGCCAGCAGCCAAGATCGGGTGTGGACAGGGGGCTATGAAAAACTGTTTTTT

V gene: TRBV7-9
D gene: TRBD2
J gene: TRBJ2-7
clone size: once
CDR3 protein: CASSLGGSGLSSYEQYF
CDR3 DNA: TGTGCCAGCAGCTTAGGGGGTAGCGGGCTAAGCTCCTACGAGCAGTACTTC